This T cell receptor beta chain derives from a study of T cell repertoires in cytomegalovirus infection. Study overall: The authors relied on CMV epitopes, both recently identified HLA-C-restricted and well-studied HLA-B-restricted. Indications of both CMV infection and matching HLA type were provided by public TCR beta signatures.

A single record per CDR3 protein comes from TCRdb applying MiXCR to the reads. The sample carries 750,000 to 900,000 distinct CDR3 sequences, roughly 28% recorded once. A note on this clonotype: Antigen unknown.

Between the trimmed V and J ends, which lost 5 bases and 6 bases, there was a span of 21 bases. The CDR3 loop spans 16 amino acids. Germline V lookup: CDR1 SGHNT, CDR2 YENEEA. The receptor's source is a human donor in good health (CMV status not recorded). Some clones in this sample may be carry-over from other donors' samples. The sequencing here drew on cultured CD8+ T cells from PBMCs, taken from culture after CMV antigen stimulation. The chain employs TRBV11-3 and TRBJ2-3; tentative D call: TRBD1 (5 bases). The CDR3 is CASSTVQVLGPDTQYF. The DNA of the CDR3 is TGTGCCAGCAGCACCGTACAGGTCTTGGGGCCGGATACGCAGTATTTT.